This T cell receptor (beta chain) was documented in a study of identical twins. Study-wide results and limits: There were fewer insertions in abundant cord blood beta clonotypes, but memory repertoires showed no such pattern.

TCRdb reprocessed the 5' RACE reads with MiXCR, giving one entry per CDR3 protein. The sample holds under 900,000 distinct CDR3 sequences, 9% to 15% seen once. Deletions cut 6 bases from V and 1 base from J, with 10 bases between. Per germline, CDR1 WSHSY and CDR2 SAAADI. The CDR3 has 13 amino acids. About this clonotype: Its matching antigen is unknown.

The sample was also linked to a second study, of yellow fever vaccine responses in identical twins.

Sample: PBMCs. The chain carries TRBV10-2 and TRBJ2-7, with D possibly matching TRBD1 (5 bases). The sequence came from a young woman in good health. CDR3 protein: CASSDSPSYEQYF. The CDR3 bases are TGCGCCAGCAGCGACAGCCCGTCCTACGAGCAGTACTTC.